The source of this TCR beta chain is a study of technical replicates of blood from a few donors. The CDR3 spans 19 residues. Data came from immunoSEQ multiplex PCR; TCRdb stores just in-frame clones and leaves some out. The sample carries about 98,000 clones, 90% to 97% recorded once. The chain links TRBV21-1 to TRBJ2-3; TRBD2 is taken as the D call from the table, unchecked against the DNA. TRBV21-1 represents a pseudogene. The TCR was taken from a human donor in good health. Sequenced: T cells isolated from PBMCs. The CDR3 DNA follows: TGTGCCAGCAGCAAAGCACCCGGACTAGCGGGAGCGATGCCAGATACGCAGTATTTT. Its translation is CASSKAPGLAGAMPDTQYF.